The subject of this entry is one TCR beta chain. Time point specified: blood 2 weeks post-SBRT. The treatment: 15 Gy SBRT to primary tumor, nephrectomy 4 weeks later. Serial blood draws occurred at baseline and 2 and 4 weeks post-SBRT. Clones were sequenced by immunoSEQ multiplex PCR, and TCRdb holds only the in-frame ones, with some missing. This table holds some 26,000 clones, more than 65% found once. This specimen comes from a study of radiation and T cells in renal cell carcinoma. Across the whole study: Nephrectomy followed 15 Gy stereotactic body radiation by 4 weeks.

There are 15 residues in the CDR3. CDR1 is SNHLY and CDR2 is FYNNEI in the germline V gene. V was trimmed by 2 bases and J by 4 bases, leaving 15 bases between them. The input for sequencing was blood, taken from a patient whose treatment included radiotherapy and nephrectomy. This chain uses TRBV2 with TRBJ2-7; D is undetermined. The source is a man in his 60s with renal cell carcinoma. The CDR3 DNA is TGTGCCAGCAGTGAAAGTCGTGGGATGGAGTACGAGCAGTACTTC. This codes for CASSESRGMEYEQYF.